Following are 7 T cell receptor beta chains from one sample sequenced in a study of T cell responses to AZD1222 COVID-19 vaccine. The data were produced by immunoSEQ multiplex PCR, yet TCRdb's version contains in-frame clones alone and is incomplete. The data show over 120,000 clones, 70% to 90% seen once. The sample was peripheral blood, taken on day 0 of AZD1222 vaccination. These receptors all come from an adult in good health.

The CDR3: CASSSPFLAGGPNEQYF. The DNA for the CDR3 is TGTGCCAGCAGTTCGCCGTTTCTAGCGGGGGGGCCCAACGAGCAGTACTTC. The chain carries TRBV28 and TRBJ2-7; 12 bases are shared with TRBD2. Germline V lookup: CDR1 MDHEN, CDR2 SYDVKM. The CDR3 runs 17 residues. Trimming took 4 bases from V and 5 from J; bases not matched to a gene: 12.

V is TRBV7-9 and J is TRBJ1-5; D gene unclear. CDR1 is SEHNR, CDR2 FQNEAQ, per germline (reference sequence). The CDR3 covers 13 residues. Trimming cost V 5 bases and J 0 bases, with 5 bases left between them. DNA of the CDR3: TGTGCCAGCAGCCGAAATAGCAATCAGCCCCAGCATTTT. Translation gives CASSRNSNQPQHF.

The chain couples TRBV7-2 to TRBJ1-5; D is unclear. V was trimmed by 2 bases and J by 0 bases, leaving 14 bases between them. CDR3 length: 17 amino acids. The germline V gene encodes CDR1 SGHTA and CDR2 FQGNSA. CDR3 sequence: CASSLRGWASSNQPQHF. CDR3 bases: TGTGCCAGCAGCTTAAGAGGATGGGCCTCTAGCAATCAGCCCCAGCATTTT.

The V call is TRBV28, the J call TRBJ2-3; 10 bases agree with TRBD1. V gave up 6 bases and J gave up 2 bases; unmatched junction bases: 5. CDR3 size: 15 residues. Germline V gene data show CDR1 as MDHEN and CDR2 as SYDVKM. CDR3 region: CASSDRGRNTDTQYF. The CDR3 DNA reads as TGTGCCAGCAGCGACAGGGGGCGAAACACAGATACGCAGTATTTT.

For the CDR3, the DNA is TGTGCCAGCAGTACTTATAGCAATCAGCCCCAGCATTTT. This codes for CASSTYSNQPQHF. This rearrangement joins TRBV27 to TRBJ1-5; D unresolved. The CDR3 has 13 amino acids. The V gene's germline CDR1 is MNHEY and CDR2 SMNVEV (reference sequence). Trimming took off 5 bases at V and 0 bases at J, with 5 bases between the two ends.

This sequence joins TRBV6-5 and TRBJ2-1; D may be TRBD2 (6 bases). V lost 4 bases, J lost 4 bases, and 8 bases lay in between. Germline values: CDR1 MNHEY, CDR2 SVGAGI. The CDR3 has 13 amino acids. CDR3 sequence: CASSFGRYNEQFF. CDR3 coding DNA: TGTGCCAGCAGTTTTGGGAGGTACAATGAGCAGTTCTTC.

About this clone itself: An end of the junction differs from the germline gene, which may be a read error. The DNA for the CDR3 is TGTGCCAGCAGTGGAGGGAACGCCGGGGAGCTGTTTTTT. Protein: CASSGGNAGELFF. The chain couples TRBV25-1 to TRBJ2-2; possibly TRBD2 for D (5 bases). Germline loops: CDR1 MGHDK, CDR2 SYGVNS. The CDR3 is 13 residues long.